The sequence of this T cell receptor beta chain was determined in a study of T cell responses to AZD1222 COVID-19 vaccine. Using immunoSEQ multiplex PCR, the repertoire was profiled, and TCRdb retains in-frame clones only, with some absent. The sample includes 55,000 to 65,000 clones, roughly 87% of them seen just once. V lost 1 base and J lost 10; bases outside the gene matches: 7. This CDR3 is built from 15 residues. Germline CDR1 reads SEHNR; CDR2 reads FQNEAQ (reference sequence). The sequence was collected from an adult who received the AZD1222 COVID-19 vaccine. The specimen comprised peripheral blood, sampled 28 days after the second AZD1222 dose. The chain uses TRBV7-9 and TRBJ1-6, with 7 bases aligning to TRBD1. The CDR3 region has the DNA TGTGCCAGCAGCTTAGTTCCAGGGGGTAACTCACCCCTCCACTTT. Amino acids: CASSLVPGGNSPLHF. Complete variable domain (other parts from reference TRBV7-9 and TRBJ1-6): DTGVSQNPRHKITKRGQNVTFRCDPISEHNRLYWYRQTLGQGPEFLTYFQNEAQLEKSRLLSDRFSAERPKGSFSTLEIQRTEQGDSAMYLCASSLVPGGNSPLHFGNGTRLTVT.